The T cell receptor beta chain described here comes from a study of shared clonotypes between healthy human individuals. For this clone: Its target is unknown.

Whole-study results and caveats: Roughly 5% was the fraction of naive CD4 clonotypes found shared across several donors.

It was CD45RO-negative cells, positively selected for CCR7, that made up naive CD8 cells, with terminally differentiated effector memory CD45RA+ cells excluded. Clones were sequenced by immunoSEQ multiplex PCR, and TCRdb holds only the in-frame ones, with some missing. The data show about 700,000 clones, with roughly nine tenths seen just once and about 24% held by the top ten. Germline loops: CDR1 SGHAT, CDR2 FQNNGV. The ends lost 6 bases at V and 7 bases at J; junction bases unmatched: 9. This CDR3 spans 16 amino acids. The clonotype comes from a young man in good health. Sequencing input: naive CD8+ T cells sorted from blood. The rearrangement uses TRBV11-2 and TRBJ2-1; 13 bases line up with TRBD2. CDR3 amino acids: CASRNPGTSGINEQFF. The CDR3 nucleotides are TGTGCCAGCAGAAACCCCGGGACTAGCGGGATAAATGAGCAGTTCTTC.